This T cell receptor (beta chain) was identified in a study of a mutant IDH1 vaccine in newly diagnosed glioma. For the study at large: Beginning 4-6 weeks after radiotherapy alone, or with temozolomide cycles, vaccination took place.

The method was immunoSEQ multiplex PCR; TCRdb's version includes in-frame clones alone and lacks a portion of them. The sample contains approximately 30,000 clones, around 80% of which appear only once. Only one count was recorded for this clone. Its specificity is unknown. J lost 5 bases, V lost 1 base, and 11 bases had no gene match. There are 18 residues in the CDR3. In germline, CDR1 is SGHVS, CDR2 FQNEAQ. Stated time point: week 23, last vaccination. Each dose of the vaccine consisted of 300 ug of mutant IDH1 20-mer peptide, with topical imiquimod. Sequencing was performed on PBMCs, taken from a glioma patient whose treatment included an IDH1 peptide vaccine. This clonotype originated in a woman in her twenties or thirties with glioma. The gene calls are TRBV7-8 and TRBJ2-5, with 12 nucleotides matching TRBD2. This CDR3 is CASSLDPSGGAEIETQYF. CDR3 sequence (DNA): TGTGCCAGCAGCTTAGATCCTAGCGGGGGGGCCGAAATTGAGACCCAGTACTTC.